Detailed here is one TCR beta chain. Its antigen is not known. CDR1 is SGHRS, CDR2 YFSETQ, per germline. V was shortened by 4 bases and J by 0 bases, with 13 bases between the two germline ends. This CDR3 is built from 15 residues. The PCR had 60 Vbeta and 13 Jbeta primers. Assay used: immunoSEQ multiplex PCR; TCRdb lists only in-frame clones, some missing. The sample has fewer than 95,000 clones; about 85% are singletons. This sample is part of a study of cytomegalovirus exposure and HLA in healthy donors. General study findings and limits: CMV serostatus alone was available as immune exposure information.

Sequenced: PBMCs. V usage is TRBV5-1 and J usage is TRBJ1-2, with D possibly matching TRBD1 (6 bases). This TCR was sampled from a man aged 40-55 years in good health and CMV-seropositive. The CDR3 reads CASSAGQQANYGYTF. In nucleotides, the CDR3 is TGCGCCAGCAGCGCCGGACAGCAAGCTAACTATGGCTACACCTTC.